This TCR beta chain was sequenced for a study of blood T cells in healthy people across ages. Study background: Researchers report that template switching captured about one barcoded beta molecule per two T cells. Overall study results and limits: A conclusive naive versus antigen-experienced comparison was prevented by the unsorted PBMCs.

V lost 4 bases to trimming and J lost 0 bases, with 10 bases between them. From germline, CDR1 is SGHRS and CDR2 YFSETQ. The CDR3 spans 14 residues. The sample holds many counts of this clonotype. Its antigen is unknown. The authors isolated at least 6.5 million PBMCs per sample. PCR was performed a second time for about 7 to 11 cycles using a sample-barcoded 5' primer and a J-beta primer mix. Each of the cDNA molecules was tagged by a template-switch adaptor with 12 random nucleotides. TCRdb redid the calling of the 5' RACE reads with MiXCR, one entry per CDR3 protein. The sample includes hundreds of thousands of distinct CDR3 sequences, about 30% seen only once; the top ten take roughly 14%.

The specimen sequenced was blood. The chain joins TRBV5-1 to TRBJ2-5; no clear D. The TCR originated in a woman aged 80 or over in good health. The CDR3 spells CASSQRSYQETQYF. CDR3 bases: TGCGCCAGCAGCCAACGGTCATACCAAGAGACCCAGTACTTC.